The 2 T cell receptor beta chains in this list originate from one sample, sequenced in a study of blood T cells in healthy people across ages. A second 7 to 11 cycle PCR used barcoded and J-beta primers. Each CDR3 protein is one row after TCRdb ran MiXCR on the 5' RACE reads. The sample includes under 700,000 distinct CDR3 sequences, 24% seen only once; the top ten take approximately 8.7%. A further study also used this sample, focusing on T cells of mothers and their children.

Sequences were obtained from blood. The receptor set was obtained from a boy between 5 and 17 years old in good health.

The chain employs TRBV14 and TRBJ2-3; a weak D match, TRBD2 (6 bases). Germline lookup yields CDR1 SGHDN and CDR2 FVKESK. V was cut by 4 bases and J by 4 bases, with 24 bases left in between. The CDR3 length is 18 residues. The CDR3 protein is CASSRDRGSYPTPDTQYF. The CDR3 DNA sequence: TGTGCCAGCAGCCGAGATCGGGGGAGCTACCCGACTCCAGATACGCAGTATTTT.

This clonotype was recorded a few times. The chain recombines TRBV28 with TRBJ2-7; perhaps TRBD1 as D (6 bases). V lost 3 bases, J lost 2 bases, and 20 bases lay in between. This CDR3 comprises 17 residues. Per the germline V gene, CDR1 is MDHEN and CDR2 is SYDVKM. The CDR3 spells CASSFVGTLNPTYEQYF. Here the CDR3 DNA reads TGTGCCAGCAGTTTTGTCGGGACACTAAACCCGACCTACGAGCAGTACTTC. The entire variable domain, with the rest obtained from reference TRBV28 and TRBJ2-7, is as follows: DVKVTQSSRYLVKRTGEKVFLECVQDMDHENMFWYRQDPGLGLRLIYFSYDVKMKEKGDIPEGYSVSREKKERFSLILESASTNQTSMYLCASSFVGTLNPTYEQYFGPGTRLTVT.